Each of the 8 T cell receptor beta chains below was sequenced from the same sample in a study of Graves' ophthalmopathy and Graves' hyperthyroidism. TCR beta CDR3 amplification used RNA transcripts. The library came from an HTBI-primed first-round RT-PCR and a second-round multiplex PCR. A single record per CDR3 protein comes from TCRdb applying MiXCR to the multiplex PCR reads. Altogether about 640,000 distinct CDR3 sequences are present, roughly two fifths being singletons, with the ten largest covering more than 2.5%. Sequencing was done on a sample of peripheral blood. All receptors come from an adult man with Graves' ophthalmopathy.

This rearrangement joins TRBV29-1 to TRBJ2-7; 8 positions agree with TRBD2. V gave up 7 bases and J gave up 2 bases; unmatched junction bases: 10. The CDR3 totals 14 residues. From germline, CDR1 is SQVTM and CDR2 ANQGSEA. In nucleotides, the CDR3 is TGCAGCGGCGGAGGGGCGGGAGGCGCCTACGAGCAGTACTTC. Its translation: CSGGGAGGAYEQYF.

This clonotype was observed a handful of times. This chain joins TRBV6-6 and TRBJ2-7, with a tentative D call TRBD2 (6 bases). V was pared by 6 bases and J by 5 bases, with 11 bases between. The germline V gene has CDR1 MNHNY and CDR2 SVGAGI (reference sequence). The CDR3 is made up of 12 amino acids. CDR3 amino acids: CASRLGGNEQYF. CDR3 coding DNA: TGTGCCAGCAGACTCGGAGGGAACGAGCAGTACTTC.

This clonotype was found many times. The V and J genes are TRBV7-9 and TRBJ2-2, with D possibly matching TRBD1 (5 bases). Deletions cut 11 bases from V and 4 bases from J, with 17 bases between. The CDR3 totals 14 residues. Germline-derived CDR1 and CDR2 are SEHNR and FQNEAQ (reference sequence). CDR3 amino acids: CALRSRVFTGELFF. The CDR3 bases are TGTGCCCTAAGGAGCAGGGTCTTCACCGGGGAGCTGTTTTTT.

The table lists this clonotype with many counts. This rearrangement joins TRBV25-1 to TRBJ2-2; D remains ambiguous. V gave up 1 base and J gave up 4 bases, with 7 bases separating them. The V gene's germline CDR1 is MGHDK and CDR2 SYGVNS. The CDR3 totals 14 residues. CDR3 region: CASSESGRTGELFF. The CDR3 DNA reads as TGTGCCAGCAGTGAATCTGGACGCACCGGGGAGCTGTTTTTT.

Remarks on this clonotype: A much bigger clone sits one base away, suggesting this may be a read error. The chain employs TRBV12-3 or TRBV12-4 and TRBJ1-1; 8 bases map to TRBD1. V dropped 3 bases and J dropped 8; count of bases not matched to a gene: 2. The CDR3 sequence is 12 residues long. CDR3 sequence reads: CASSFGDREAFF. The CDR3 DNA sequence: TGTGCCAGCAGTTTTGGGGACAGGGAAGCTTTCTTT.

This clonotype appeared many times. The chain is built from TRBV29-1 and TRBJ1-2, with 7 bases lining up with TRBD1. Per germline, CDR1 SQVTM and CDR2 ANQGSEA. V shed 7 bases, J shed 6 bases, and the junction held 5 bases outside the gene matches. The CDR3 has 11 amino acids. CDR3 nucleotide sequence: TGCAGCGCTGGACAGGATAATGGCTACACCTTC. This encodes CSAGQDNGYTF.

This clonotype was seen ten or more times. This chain uses TRBV9 with TRBJ2-2; TRBD1 matches 8 bases. The J segment lost 5 bases and the V segment lost 0 bases, leaving 6 bases of the junction unmatched. The CDR3 covers 16 residues. Germline CDR1 and CDR2: SGDLS and YYNGEE. CDR3 sequence (DNA): TGTGCCAGCAGCGTAGCTTTACAGGGGGGAACCGGGGAGCTGTTTTTT. This gives the protein CASSVALQGGTGELFF.

This chain connects TRBV10-3 to TRBJ1-6, with D maybe TRBD1 (5 bases). Per germline, CDR1 ENHRY and CDR2 SYGVKD. The CDR3 has 14 amino acids. V was clipped by 7 bases and J by 7 bases, with 14 bases between them. The DNA of the CDR3 is TGTGCCATCAAAGAACGGCCAGGGAATTCACCCCTCCACTTT. Translating gives CAIKERPGNSPLHF.